The sequence of this TCR beta chain was determined in a study of cytomegalovirus exposure and HLA in healthy donors (dated by TCRdb to the late 2010s). Regarding the study in general: An earlier analysis of more than 550 of the donors reported about 260 Gb of sequence data and about 120 million unique TCR beta sequences obtained from about 180 million T cells. An early release that covered about 600 HLA-typed donors contained approximately 290 gigabases of sequencing data and about 93 million unique TCR sequences. The genetic ancestry cluster associated with self-reported Caucasian donors included about 81% of the 398 genotyped donors. The aim of the study was to test whether cataloging public T cell receptors could identify signatures of past pathogen exposure. Using immunosequencing, the study profiled T cell repertoires from about 610 subjects and related those repertoires to cytomegalovirus serostatus. A separate validation cohort of 100 to 150 different subjects was used in addition to the roughly 620-subject first cohort. The study combined high-throughput TCR immunosequencing, statistical association of individual TCRs with disease status, and machine learning to predict cytomegalovirus infection status. In a later analysis, previously published TCR beta repertoires from about 670 donors were re-analyzed and high-resolution HLA genotyping was added so that TCR occurrence patterns could be studied. In the later analysis, no new phenotypic data were used to find candidate immune exposures; instead, reliance was placed on TCR beta sequences and their occurrence across donors. To decide whether each TCR beta V gene segment behaved as functional or pseudogenic, an earlier analysis of some 570 of the donors relied on high-throughput TCR beta sequencing. Donor age, sex, ethnicity and CMV serostatus were compiled alongside the repertoire data. A later genetic analysis used genome-wide SNP genotypes for about 55% of the 666 donors, treating that subset as a discovery cohort. Every discovery cohort repertoire had been produced on one sequencing platform. HLA typing covered class I and class II loci at four-digit resolution. The number of typed donors differed by locus: roughly 629-640 for A, B, C, DRB1 and DQB1; approximately 530 for DQA1; 606 for DPA1; and about 450 for DPB1. Several DR-DQ haplotypes were handled as single units for association and clustering, since linkage in the cohort was strong. Across about 380 genotyped donors of the cohort, an average of roughly 230,000 unique TCR beta nucleotide sequences per donor were sequenced, and approximately 17% of those sequences were non-productive. The full study reports these points: For the cohort, immune exposure information was limited to CMV serostatus. Sequencing depth was assumed to be roughly uniform across donors in the presence/absence analyses, though that assumption may not hold. A cluster of highly shared sequence variants was judged likely to represent a technical artifact of the sequencing pipeline. The authors suggested that the approach could potentially be generalized to other disease states and immunological phenotypes. According to a later analysis, most CMV-associated TCR beta chains appeared to be HLA-restricted, and the HLA associations seemed to be driven largely by CMV exposure. Compared with the roughly 670-donor mean, donors in an Asian-associated ancestry cluster had fewer N-insertions in productive TCRs, according to a later genetic analysis. Because some donors lacked HLA typing at each locus, the association tests relied only on the typed subset. A few of the identified cytomegalovirus-associated TCR beta chains were confirmed in vitro to be specific for cytomegalovirus antigens. Compared with equally common non-associated chains, HLA-associated TCR beta chains in a later analysis were more clonally expanded and had lower generation probabilities. The cohort was sequenced for TCR beta chains only, and without alpha or paired-chain data the features that could be detected were limited. Because counts were too low, seventeen rarely observed V segments, including chromosome 9 orphons, were excluded from the earlier analysis of 587 of the donors. When HLA alleles, especially DR and DQ, strongly co-occurred, attributing TCR associations to individual alleles was difficult. V-gene and J-gene trimming of TCR beta chains was associated with a missense DCLRE1C variant in a later genetic analysis, and the association was replicated in an independent cohort. According to a later analysis, parvovirus B19, influenza, CMV and Epstein-Barr virus appeared linked to several top co-occurrence clusters. Broadly in line with IMGT annotations, most TCR beta V segments showed up in productive rearrangements about 87% or about 30% of the time in an earlier analysis of 587 of the donors. In the study, approximately 160 TCR beta chains were listed as associated with cytomegalovirus. At a false discovery rate of 0.05, a later analysis linked some 17,000 TCR beta sequences to specific HLA alleles. A further reported finding was that TCR beta sequences accurately predicted the HLA-A and HLA-B alleles for most subjects in the first cohort. In a later analysis, the rate of TCR association differed among HLA loci, with DRB1 alleles having the most associated TCRs and HLA-C alleles having the fewest. Linkage disequilibrium might explain the correlated functional status among segregating V segments, but an unknown experimental factor could not be excluded. Most TCR sequences were observed very rarely across donors, whereas some public TCRs were present in many individuals. The classifier was reported to diagnose cytomegalovirus status with high specificity and sensitivity in both the original cohort and the validation cohort.

Library construction relied on the immunoSEQ multiplex PCR assay. The multiplex PCR relied on a mix of 60 forward primers for TCR Vbeta segments and 13 reverse primers for TCR Jbeta segments. The CDR3 region of rearranged TCR beta genes was amplified from genomic DNA with a multiplex PCR assay. Amplified TCR beta libraries were sequenced as 87-base-pair reads on the Illumina HiSeq System. On the study's bioinformatics: A later analysis tallied approximately 87 million unique TCR beta chains across the 700 or so repertoires, and about 12 million of those chains were shared by two or more donors. Raw reads were error-corrected and collapsed into unique sequences with a nearest-neighbor algorithm that merged closely related sequences to remove PCR and sequencing errors. To assign V, D and J gene segments, CDR3 sequences were aligned to IMGT reference sequences. Each retained sequence needed at least a six-nucleotide match to both a V gene segment and a J gene segment. A rearrangement counted as productive if the CDR3 had no stop codons and remained in frame with V and J, and every other rearrangement counted as non-productive. CDR3 was defined by IMGT convention, running from the second conserved V-encoded cysteine to the conserved J-encoded phenylalanine. The earlier analysis of approximately 590 of the donors excluded any sequence lacking an unambiguous match to a single V gene segment. An earlier analysis of 550 to 650 of the donors classified V segments as functional when productive rearrangements were above 56.7% and as segregating when the standard deviation between donors was above 5%. A statistical classification framework was built to diagnose cytomegalovirus status from the catalog of TCR beta chain sequences. In a later analysis, V and J genes were assigned by comparing TCR nucleotide sequences against IMGT/GENE-DB human TR gene sequences. In a later analysis, CDR3 sequences and most-parsimonious VDJ recombination scenarios were assigned using the TCRdist pipeline. In a later analysis, every TCR beta chain was defined by the combination of its CDR3 amino acid sequence and its V-gene family, and reads without a unique V-gene family were dropped. As a way to deal with suspected cross-contamination and a sequencing artifact, a later analysis dropped 450 to 600 nucleotide sequences that were highly shared and had low generation probability. A later analysis calculated a clonal expansion index for each public chain from normalized within-repertoire ranks of inferred template counts. In a later analysis, generation probabilities were computed using a VDJ recombination model fitted to out-of-frame rearrangements, and the results were checked against IGoR. Hypergeometric tests were used in a later analysis to score TCR-TCR, TCR-HLA and TCR-CMV co-occurrence, with a repertoire-size bias correction applied to the TCR pairs. To estimate false discovery rates, a later analysis permuted the HLA or CMV assignments 20 times. In a later analysis, co-occurring TCRs were grouped using DBSCAN, and TCRdist sequence similarity was added for clustering within HLA-allele-positive subsets. Repertoires with fewer than 30,000 or more than 120,000 public chains were left out of co-occurrence clustering, as were a handful of repertoires with anomalous nucleotide sharing. Here the immuneACCESS table is served through TCRdb, limited to in-frame sequences with V and J called. Missing clones are a known gap in these copies; in checked studies unresolved V genes cover under half, and the rest lacks a known reason. For V, J and clone size, that table is used; D and trimming come from the DNA. The sample data list about 110,000 clones, and approximately 79% of these were observed just once. Roughly 3.9% of the sample is in the top ten clones.

The cohort comprised 550 to 700 healthy bone marrow donors. At the time of sampling, all cohort members were nominally healthy, though unrecorded immune exposures were likely present. The donor was CMV seronegative and was included in the group of around 320 seronegative cohort members. A peripheral blood sample was provided by each donor, and peripheral blood mononuclear cells were used for TCR beta sequencing. Genomic DNA extraction from the blood cell samples was performed with the Qiagen DNeasy Blood Extraction Kit. With respect to this clone: Its target antigen remains unknown. One base away there is no much larger clone; base qualities are not given.

The sample taken for sequencing was PBMCs. The clonotype comes from a man in his sixties in good health and CMV-seronegative.

The CDR3 sequence is CASSLYSGGDEQYF. The bases read TGCGCCAGCAGCTTGTACAGCGGGGGAGACGAGCAGTACTTC. The sequence joins TRBV5-1 to TRBJ2-7; 8 bases in between match TRBD2. Inclusive of the bounding cysteine and phenylalanine, the CDR3 is 14 residues long. The DNA shown is the 42-base CDR3, in frame from base 1. Trimming leaves V shorter by 1 base and J shorter by 5 bases, with the junction holding 5 bases beyond the gene matches. CDR1 and CDR2 are drawn from the germline V gene: SGHRS, YFSETQ.